This paragraph covers one T cell receptor beta chain sequence. Original analysis: It was from reference gene primer amplification that nucleated cell counts were estimated. Clones were sequenced by immunoSEQ multiplex PCR, and TCRdb holds only the in-frame ones, with some missing. V and J calls and clone size are given by that table; D and trimming were obtained from the DNA. The repertoire has over 200,000 clones, roughly 85% of them found once; the top ten carry around 2.3%. The source of the sample is a study of blood T cell repertoires in COVID-19. As for the study in general: Sample material is recorded as cDNA or gDNA derived from T cells, B-cell-depleted T cells, or PBMCs.

The CDR3 runs 19 residues. Trimming at V came to 4 bases and at J to 12 bases, leaving 24 bases not matched to a gene. CDR1 is SNHLY and CDR2 is FYNNEI in the germline V gene. The sequence was collected from a woman aged 40 to 55 with active or convalescent COVID-19. What was sequenced was peripheral blood. The rearrangement links TRBV2 to TRBJ1-3, with 10 nucleotides matching TRBD1. The CDR3 DNA sequence: TGTGCCAGCAGTGCACCGGGACAGGGGACATGGTCCGCTCCCACGATCATATATTTT. Its protein is CASSAPGQGTWSAPTIIYF.